This T cell receptor beta chain was recovered during a study of blood T cell repertoires in COVID-19. CDR3 length: 15 residues. The germline V gene encodes CDR1 SGDLS and CDR2 YYNGEE. Trimming pared 2 bases from V and 8 bases from J, leaving 14 bases between. Some clones are missing from TCRdb's copy, which holds only in-frame ones; the method was immunoSEQ multiplex PCR. In the table there are 200,000 to 250,000 clones, around 90% of which are singletons. This TCR derives from a man aged 55-75 years who had recovered from COVID-19. The chain carries TRBV9 and TRBJ1-6; D is possibly TRBD1 (5 bases). Material: peripheral blood. CDR3 in DNA: TGTGCCAGCAGCGTCCAGCCAGGGTATGATTCACCCCTCCACTTT. The encoded protein is CASSVQPGYDSPLHF.